This T cell receptor beta chain was observed in a study of blood T cells in healthy people across ages. Trimming pared 6 bases from V and 0 bases from J, leaving 17 bases between. The CDR3 spans 15 residues. The germline gives CDR1 DFQATT, CDR2 SNEGSKA (reference sequence). Study-level results: Estimates based on one million T cells were treated as lower bounds.

With a J-beta primer mix and a sample-barcoded 5' primer, a second PCR ran 7 to 11 cycles. TCRdb passed the 5' RACE reads through MiXCR, listing each CDR3 protein once. The sample includes some 1,800,000 distinct CDR3 sequences, more than 35% seen only once; the top ten take more than 20%. In regard to this clonotype: What it binds is not known.

The sequence derives from a human donor in good health. Sequenced material: blood. V usage is TRBV20-1 and J usage is TRBJ1-2, with D possibly TRBD1 on 6 matching bases. The CDR3 here is CSASGPAGANYGYTF. The DNA of the CDR3 is TGCAGTGCCTCCGGCCCGGCAGGGGCTAACTATGGCTACACCTTC.